These 21 T cell receptor beta chains share one sample of origin, sequenced in a study of cytomegalovirus exposure and HLA in healthy donors. Vbeta (60) and Jbeta (13) primers were used in the PCR. The table came from immunoSEQ multiplex PCR; TCRdb's copy has only in-frame clones and leaves some out. This table has approximately 84,000 clones, more than 60% appearing once. The specimen sequenced was PBMCs. The source of these receptors is a man aged 40-50 years in good health and CMV-seronegative.

V gene TRBV6-1 combines with J gene TRBJ1-4, with a possible D match to TRBD1 (5 bases). CDR1 and CDR2 (germline): MNHNS, SASEGT. The ends were cut back, 5 bases at V and 6 bases at J, with 10 bases in the middle. CDR3 length: 13 residues. In DNA form, the CDR3 reads TGTGCCAGCAGTTGGACACAGGATGAAAAACTGTTTTTT. This sequence encodes CASSWTQDEKLFF.

The rearrangement uses TRBV25-1 and TRBJ1-1; D is possibly TRBD1 (6 bases). CDR1 MGHDK and CDR2 SYGVNS come from the germline V gene. V gave up 6 bases and J gave up 1 base, with 9 bases separating them. The CDR3 is 13 residues long. CDR3 DNA sequence: TGTGCCAGCAGCCGGGGACAGAACACTGAAGCTTTCTTT. It encodes CASSRGQNTEAFF.

The chain couples TRBV6-6 to TRBJ2-7, with TRBD1 as a possible D gene (6 bases). The CDR3 spans 13 residues. The germline gives CDR1 MNHNY, CDR2 SVGAGI (reference sequence). V lost 4 bases and J lost 5, with 12 bases in between. The CDR3, as DNA: TGTGCCAGCAGTTGGACAGCCGGTCACGAGCAGTACTTC. This translates into CASSWTAGHEQYF.

The CDR3 reads CSVETSGETQYF. For the CDR3, the DNA is TGCAGCGTGGAGACTAGCGGGGAGACCCAGTACTTC. The V gene is TRBV29-1, the J gene TRBJ2-5; 10 nucleotides match TRBD2. V shed 6 bases and J 5 bases; nucleotides not matched to a gene: 3. CDR1 is SQVTM, CDR2 ANQGSEA, per germline. CDR3 length: 12 residues.

CDR3 nucleotides: TGTGCCAGCAGCTCGTGGACTGTTACTGAAGCTTTCTTT. Translated: CASSSWTVTEAFF. This rearrangement joins TRBV7-9 to TRBJ1-1; D unresolved. With 4 bases removed from V and 5 bases from J, the gap between germline ends came to 11 bases. The CDR3 length is 13 residues. Germline CDR1 is SEHNR and CDR2 is FQNEAQ (reference sequence).

This clone was detected once. The chain links TRBV4-2 to TRBJ2-2; maybe TRBD2 (5 bases). The CDR3 is 17 residues long. Germline V gene data show CDR1 as LGHNA and CDR2 as YNFKEQ. V was cut by 0 bases and J by 1 base, with 12 bases left in between. The CDR3 DNA is TGTGCCAGCAGCCAAGATACGAGGGCAGGGAACACCGGGGAGCTGTTTTTT. Translated, it gives CASSQDTRAGNTGELFF.

The V call is TRBV6-1, the J call TRBJ2-7; possible D gene TRBD1, 6 bases. The ends were cut back, 3 bases at V and 1 base at J, with 13 bases in the middle. The CDR3 length is 15 residues. Germline V gene sequence: CDR1 MNHNS, CDR2 SASEGT. CDR3 sequence (DNA): TGTGCCAGCAGTGAGTACAGGGCCTCTTCCTACGAGCAGTACTTC. Encoded protein: CASSEYRASSYEQYF.

This chain links TRBV29-1 with TRBJ2-2; a weak D match, TRBD1 (6 bases). Germline V gene sequence: CDR1 SQVTM, CDR2 ANQGSEA. The CDR3 runs 13 residues. Trimming shortened V by 5 bases and J by 4 bases, and 11 bases separated the two germline ends. Written as DNA, the CDR3 is TGCAGCGTTCCGGCAGGGGTCACCGGGGAGCTGTTTTTT. Its translation: CSVPAGVTGELFF.

This chain links TRBV2 with TRBJ2-2, with D hard to call. There are 14 residues in the CDR3. Trimming pared 1 base from V and 5 bases from J, leaving 8 bases between. Germline V gene lookup returns CDR1 SNHLY and CDR2 FYNNEI. CDR3 sequence (DNA): TGTGCCAGCAGTGAAGGGTGGCTTACCGGGGAGCTGTTTTTT. This encodes CASSEGWLTGELFF.

The chain is built from TRBV30 and TRBJ1-5; D unclear. Per germline, CDR1 GTSNPN and CDR2 SVGIG (reference sequence). Trimming took off 2 bases at V and 4 bases at J, with 15 bases between the two ends. The CDR3 is made up of 15 amino acids. The CDR3 DNA sequence: TGTGCCTGGAGTCAGAGCCCGGGTGGAAATCAGCCCCAGCATTTT. Protein sequence: CAWSQSPGGNQPQHF.

This chain uses TRBV4-1 with TRBJ2-7; D perhaps matches TRBD2 (6 bases). From germline, CDR1 is MGHRA and CDR2 YSYEKL. CDR3 length equals 18 residues. V was cut by 4 bases and J by 1 base, with 23 bases left in between. The CDR3 DNA reads TGCGCCAGCAGCCCGTTCGACCCCTCTAGCGAACGTTCCTACGAGCAGTACTTC. Amino acid sequence: CASSPFDPSSERSYEQYF.

The chain recombines TRBV20-1 with TRBJ2-5; TRBD2 matches at 8 bases. CDR1 and CDR2 from the germline V gene are DFQATT and SNEGSKA (reference sequence). The CDR3 is 11 amino acids. V dropped 5 bases and J dropped 5; count of bases not matched to a gene: 1. This chain's CDR3 is CSARLAETQYF. DNA of the CDR3: TGCAGTGCTCGACTAGCGGAGACCCAGTACTTC.

This clone was detected a few times. This chain connects TRBV30 to TRBJ1-5; the match to TRBD1 covers 7 bases. Trimming cost V 5 bases and J 0 bases; bases outside gene matches: 1. This CDR3 is 13 amino acids long. Germline CDR1 is GTSNPN and CDR2 is SVGIG (reference sequence). The CDR3 spells CAWDRVSNQPQHF. CDR3 DNA sequence: TGTGCCTGGGACAGGGTTAGCAATCAGCCCCAGCATTTT. The full variable domain, with the rest looked up from reference TRBV30 and TRBJ1-5, is SQTIHQWPATLVQPVGSPLSLECTVEGTSNPNLYWYRQAAGRGLQLLFYSVGIGQISSEVPQNLSASRPQDRQFILSSKKLLLSDSGFYLCAWDRVSNQPQHFGDGTRLSIL.

CDR3 DNA: TGTGCCAGCAGTAACACAGGGCCCTACAATGAGCAGTTCTTC. Its translation: CASSNTGPYNEQFF. This chain uses TRBV6-5 with TRBJ2-1, with D possibly being TRBD1 (6 bases). The germline gives CDR1 MNHEY, CDR2 SVGAGI. The CDR3 covers 14 residues. With 5 bases removed from V and 2 bases from J, the gap between germline ends came to 10 bases.

The rearrangement links TRBV19 to TRBJ1-1; perhaps TRBD1 as D (6 bases). Trimming removed 3 bases at V and 4 bases at J, with 12 bases between. CDR1 is LNHDA, CDR2 SQIVND, per germline (reference sequence). The CDR3 consists of 14 residues. The CDR3, as DNA: TGTGCCAGTAGTATCGGGGGGGCTGGCACTGAAGCTTTCTTT. Protein: CASSIGGAGTEAFF. Together with reference TRBV19 and TRBJ1-1, the CDR3 gives the full variable domain: DGGITQSPKYLFRKEGQNVTLSCEQNLNHDAMYWYRQDPGQGLRLIYYSQIVNDFQKGDIAEGYSVSREKKESFPLTVTSAQKNPTAFYLCASSIGGAGTEAFFGQGTRLTVV.

The V gene is TRBV9, the J gene TRBJ1-2; 12 bases are a match to TRBD1. CDR3 length equals 15 residues. The germline V gene has CDR1 SGDLS and CDR2 YYNGEE. The V gene end was trimmed by 4 bases and the J gene end by 8 bases; junction bases not matched to a gene: 9. CDR3 DNA: TGTGCCAGCAGCCTTTGGGGACAGGGGGCTGGAGGCTACACCTTC. Translated, it gives CASSLWGQGAGGYTF.

V and J are TRBV19 and TRBJ1-4; no definite D call. V was shortened by 6 bases and J by 7 bases, with 18 bases between the two germline ends. Germline lookup yields CDR1 LNHDA and CDR2 SQIVND (reference sequence). The length of the CDR3 is 15 residues. CDR3 protein: CASSPKGSGSEKLFF. The CDR3 nucleotides read TGTGCCAGTAGCCCAAAAGGTTCGGGGAGTGAAAAACTGTTTTTT. Using reference TRBV19 and TRBJ1-4 for the parts outside the CDR3, the full variable domain is DGGITQSPKYLFRKEGQNVTLSCEQNLNHDAMYWYRQDPGQGLRLIYYSQIVNDFQKGDIAEGYSVSREKKESFPLTVTSAQKNPTAFYLCASSPKGSGSEKLFFGSGTQLSVL.

The chain carries TRBV19 and TRBJ1-1, with a possible D match to TRBD1 (6 bases). The CDR3 consists of 15 residues. Trimming cost V 5 bases and J 0 bases, with 13 bases left between them. Germline V gene data show CDR1 as LNHDA and CDR2 as SQIVND (reference sequence). The DNA of the CDR3 is TGTGCCAGTAGTTGGGGGACAAGTATGAACACTGAAGCTTTCTTT. The encoded protein is CASSWGTSMNTEAFF. Filled out from reference TRBV19 and TRBJ1-1, the complete variable domain reads DGGITQSPKYLFRKEGQNVTLSCEQNLNHDAMYWYRQDPGQGLRLIYYSQIVNDFQKGDIAEGYSVSREKKESFPLTVTSAQKNPTAFYLCASSWGTSMNTEAFFGQGTRLTVV.

This sequence joins TRBV2 and TRBJ1-6; no firm D call. Trimming took off 8 bases at V and 3 bases at J, with 17 bases between the two ends. Germline values: CDR1 SNHLY, CDR2 FYNNEI. The CDR3 has 16 amino acids. CDR3 in DNA: TGTGCCAGCCTAGACCCGGCCGCTGTCTATAATTCACCCCTCCACTTT. The encoded protein is CASLDPAAVYNSPLHF.

The V gene is TRBV7-8, the J gene TRBJ2-7; TRBD1 aligns across 9 bases. This CDR3 comprises 12 residues. Germline values: CDR1 SGHVS, CDR2 FQNEAQ. The V gene end was trimmed by 5 bases and the J gene end by 5 bases; junction bases not matched to a gene: 1. The DNA of the CDR3 is TGTGCCAGCAGCCGGGACAGGGACGAGCAGTACTTC. It specifies CASSRDRDEQYF.

V is TRBV4-2 and J is TRBJ2-7; 11 bases align to TRBD1. Trimming took 2 bases from V and 3 from J; bases not matched to a gene: 3. In germline, CDR1 is LGHNA, CDR2 YNFKEQ. The CDR3 contains 15 residues. This chain's CDR3 is CASSQTGTGGYEQYF. CDR3 DNA sequence: TGTGCCAGCAGCCAAACCGGGACAGGGGGCTACGAGCAGTACTTC.